This T cell receptor beta chain was sequenced in a study of tumor-infiltrating lymphocytes in primary liver carcinoma. Regarding the study as a whole: Relative to blood, tumors carried a significantly larger fraction of the repertoire in their top 250 clones (p = 0.039). Tumor-adjacent and tumor-blood pairs shared less of their repertoires than tumor region pairs shared.

Out of unsorted whole blood came the blood RNA, and germline DNA was extracted as well. As for this clonotype: Its antigen is as yet unknown. The junction and the germline gene differ at one end; a read error may be behind it.

The authors made TCR beta cDNA from 500 ng total RNA with a constant-region primer. ARM-PCR was slightly modified, and three nested multiplex PCR rounds with it gave rise to the TCR beta libraries. For around 10 cycles apiece, the opening two PCR rounds ran with TRBV1-TRBV30 forward primers and a C-beta reverse primer. TCRdb itself ran the multiplex PCR reads through MiXCR, one entry per CDR3 protein. The table lists 150,000 to 200,000 distinct CDR3 sequences, about 60% of them singletons. Germline V gene sequence: CDR1 MNHNS, CDR2 SASEGT. This CDR3 has 12 amino acids. The receptor was isolated from a man aged 35-49 years with primary liver carcinoma and hepatitis B virus infection. Input material: peripheral blood. The chain links TRBV6-1 to TRBJ2-7; D ambiguous. CDR3 sequence reads: CVSSGLFYEQYF. The CDR3 nucleotides read TGTGTCAGCAGTGGTCTATTCTACGAGCAATACTTC.